Below are 17 T cell receptor beta chains sequenced from a single sample in a study of shared clonotypes between healthy human individuals (dated by TCRdb to the early 2020s). Library method: the immunoSEQ multiplex PCR assay. TCRdb took this table from immuneACCESS and kept in-frame rearrangements with V and J called. Such tables lack part of the clones; where checked against another copy, unresolved V genes explain under half of the gap, and the rest is unexplained. The sample table holds 550,000 to 850,000 clones, of which 55% to 80% were seen once. The top ten clones comprise about 1.7% of the sample. The sequenced sample consisted of memory CD4+ T cells sorted from blood. Sample cell subset or site, as interpreted from the label and publication: CD45RA-negative fraction. These receptors were taken from a woman in her twenties or thirties in good health.

This chain joins TRBV18 and TRBJ1-1; unclear D gene. The CDR3 contains 12 residues. The V end lost 2 bases, the J end lost 5 bases, and 6 bases lay between the germline ends. From germline, CDR1 is KGHSH and CDR2 LQKENI. CDR3 amino acids: CASSPIGTEAFF. In nucleotides, the CDR3 is TGTGCCAGCTCACCAATCGGAACTGAAGCTTTCTTT.

CDR3 loop: CAGGEAGSGNTIYF. The CDR3, as DNA: TGTGCCGGTGGAGAGGCTGGCTCTGGAAACACCATATATTTT. The chain has TRBV28 and TRBJ1-3; D not resolved. Germline lookup yields CDR1 MDHEN and CDR2 SYDVKM. V lost 11 bases, J lost 0 bases, and 14 bases lay in between. This CDR3 comprises 14 residues. Based on the CDR3 plus reference TRBV28 and TRBJ1-3, the full variable domain is DVKVTQSSRYLVKRTGEKVFLECVQDMDHENMFWYRQDPGLGLRLIYFSYDVKMKEKGDIPEGYSVSREKKERFSLILESASTNQTSMYLCAGGEAGSGNTIYFGEGSWLTVV.

The gene calls are TRBV7-8 and TRBJ1-1; D is unresolved. Trimming shortened V by 0 bases and J by 0 bases, and 8 bases separated the two germline ends. CDR1 is SGHVS, CDR2 FQNEAQ, per germline. This CDR3 is 15 amino acids long. The CDR3 region has the DNA TGTGCCAGCAGCTTAGCGGCAGACATGAACACTGAAGCTTTCTTT. It codes for CASSLAADMNTEAFF.

The chain combines TRBV10-3 with TRBJ2-1; a possible D gene is TRBD2 (6 bases). CDR1 ENHRY and CDR2 SYGVKD come from the germline V gene. This CDR3 has 14 amino acids. V lost 5 bases to trimming and J lost 9 bases, with 17 bases between them. The CDR3 region is CAISPASGVTEQFF. The CDR3 DNA reads TGTGCCATCAGTCCGGCTTCGGGAGTCACTGAGCAGTTCTTC.

The rearrangement uses TRBV6-6 and TRBJ2-2, with a weak D call TRBD1 (6 bases). The V gene's germline CDR1 is MNHNY and CDR2 SVGAGI (reference sequence). Trimming shortened V by 6 bases and J by 5 bases, and 10 bases separated the two germline ends. The CDR3 runs 13 residues. The CDR3 sequence: CASRGRGTGELFF. The CDR3 region has the DNA TGTGCCAGCAGAGGAAGGGGGACCGGGGAGCTGTTTTTT.

The chain couples TRBV7-9 to TRBJ1-4, with 10 bases that match TRBD1. Germline-derived CDR1 and CDR2 are SEHNR and FQNEAQ (reference sequence). V trimming: 5 bases; J trimming: 0 bases; junction bases outside the gene matches: 3. This CDR3 region has 16 residues. The CDR3 DNA is TGTGCCAGCAGCCACGGGACAGGGGCAACTAATGAAAAACTGTTTTTT. It codes for CASSHGTGATNEKLFF.

The chain carries TRBV19 and TRBJ2-7, with 7 bases that match TRBD1. CDR1 LNHDA and CDR2 SQIVND come from the germline V gene (reference sequence). V shed 6 bases, J shed 3 bases, and the junction held 8 bases outside the gene matches. The CDR3 runs 14 residues. DNA of the CDR3: TGTGCCAGTAGGGAGAGACAGGGCTTCTACGAGCAGTACTTC. This gives the protein CASRERQGFYEQYF. The full variable domain, completed using reference TRBV19 and TRBJ2-7, is DGGITQSPKYLFRKEGQNVTLSCEQNLNHDAMYWYRQDPGQGLRLIYYSQIVNDFQKGDIAEGYSVSREKKESFPLTVTSAQKNPTAFYLCASRERQGFYEQYFGPGTRLTVT.

This chain connects TRBV27 to TRBJ2-3; TRBD2 aligns across 13 bases. The CDR3 length is 16 residues. The V gene's germline CDR1 is MNHEY and CDR2 SMNVEV (reference sequence). Trimming cost V 4 bases and J 3 bases; bases outside gene matches: 4. DNA for the CDR3: TGTGCCAGCAGTTCCAAGACTAGCGGGAGGACAGATACGCAGTATTTT. Amino acid sequence: CASSSKTSGRTDTQYF.

This chain joins TRBV27 and TRBJ2-2; possibly TRBD2 for D (6 bases). Germline V lookup: CDR1 MNHEY, CDR2 SMNVEV (reference sequence). Deletions cut 8 bases from V and 6 bases from J, with 19 bases between. CDR3 size: 15 residues. The CDR3 DNA reads TGTGCCAGCCGTAACGAGGGAGGTCTTTCCGGGGAGCTGTTTTTT. It yields the protein CASRNEGGLSGELFF.

The chain carries TRBV28 and TRBJ2-3; D unclear. Trimming pared 3 bases from V and 2 bases from J, leaving 21 bases between. Germline CDR1 MDHEN, CDR2 SYDVKM. The CDR3 covers 18 residues. CDR3: CASSFVGLRESDTDTQYF. Written as DNA, the CDR3 is TGTGCCAGCAGTTTTGTCGGATTGCGAGAAAGCGACACAGATACGCAGTATTTT.

J is TRBJ2-7 and V is TRBV7-9; 8 nucleotides align to TRBD2. Trimming took 4 bases from V and 7 from J; bases not matched to a gene: 9. Per germline, CDR1 SEHNR and CDR2 FQNEAQ (reference sequence). The CDR3 contains 14 residues. The CDR3 protein is CASSSSAGVPEQYF. As DNA, the CDR3 is TGTGCCAGCAGCTCCTCAGCGGGAGTACCGGAGCAGTACTTC. Looking up the rest from reference TRBV7-9 and TRBJ2-7 gives the full variable domain: DTGVSQNPRHKITKRGQNVTFRCDPISEHNRLYWYRQTLGQGPEFLTYFQNEAQLEKSRLLSDRFSAERPKGSFSTLEIQRTEQGDSAMYLCASSSSAGVPEQYFGPGTRLTVT.

This clone has a handful of counts. The chain couples TRBV19 to TRBJ1-5; D is perhaps TRBD1 (5 bases). V was trimmed by 10 bases and J by 9 bases, leaving 16 bases between them. The CDR3 covers 12 residues. Germline assignment: CDR1 LNHDA and CDR2 SQIVND (reference sequence). The CDR3 loop reads CATGRSQGPQHF. CDR3 coding DNA: TGTGCCACGGGGCGATCCCAAGGGCCCCAGCATTTT. Full variable domain (remainder filled in from reference TRBV19 and TRBJ1-5): DGGITQSPKYLFRKEGQNVTLSCEQNLNHDAMYWYRQDPGQGLRLIYYSQIVNDFQKGDIAEGYSVSREKKESFPLTVTSAQKNPTAFYLCATGRSQGPQHFGDGTRLSIL.

This clone was counted a few times. It may be a read error: a sequence one base away is much more abundant. In the same sample, other DNA sequences code for this CDR3. The rearrangement uses TRBV5-1 and TRBJ2-1, with TRBD2 matching over 10 bases. Unmatched junction bases numbered 0, after V lost 0 bases and J lost 3 bases. CDR1 is SGHRS, CDR2 YFSETQ, per germline. There are 15 residues in the CDR3. The CDR3 DNA sequence: TGCGCCAGCAGCTTGGGGACTAGCGGCTACAATGAGCAGTTCTTC. Protein: CASSLGTSGYNEQFF.

This clone was seen more than once but under ten times. J is TRBJ2-7 and V is TRBV28, with 10 positions matching TRBD2. V lost 7 bases, J lost 6 bases, and 9 bases stayed unmatched. CDR1 is MDHEN and CDR2 is SYDVKM in the germline V gene. The CDR3 runs to 14 residues. CDR3 sequence: CASTQAGGPREQYF. As DNA, the CDR3 is TGTGCCAGCACCCAAGCGGGAGGGCCGCGCGAGCAGTACTTC. Complete variable domain (other parts from reference TRBV28 and TRBJ2-7): DVKVTQSSRYLVKRTGEKVFLECVQDMDHENMFWYRQDPGLGLRLIYFSYDVKMKEKGDIPEGYSVSREKKERFSLILESASTNQTSMYLCASTQAGGPREQYFGPGTRLTVT.

The CDR3 loop is CASSPNTLRETQYF. The CDR3 nucleotides read TGTGCCAGCTCACCGAATACTTTACGGGAGACCCAGTACTTC. The chain couples TRBV18 to TRBJ2-5; no definite D call. The V end was cut by 3 bases, the J end by 5 bases, with 13 bases between. Germline V CDR1 and CDR2: KGHSH, LQKENI. There are 14 residues in the CDR3.

This clone appeared once. The chain carries TRBV10-3 and TRBJ2-5; unclear D gene. Germline V gene sequence: CDR1 ENHRY, CDR2 SYGVKD. The CDR3 covers 11 residues. V shed 10 bases and J shed 4 bases, with 10 bases lying between them. The CDR3 region has the DNA TGTGCCACCGGGTCGGGAGAGACCCAGTACTTC. Its translation: CATGSGETQYF.

The chain recombines TRBV6-6 with TRBJ1-2; D is undetermined. The germline V gene has CDR1 MNHNY and CDR2 SVGAGI (reference sequence). The CDR3 covers 14 residues. Trimming took off 6 bases at V and 4 bases at J, with 15 bases between the two ends. The CDR3 is CASSDGLTIYGYTF. DNA of the CDR3: TGTGCCAGCAGCGACGGACTGACGATCTATGGCTACACCTTC.